This T cell receptor (beta chain) is drawn from a study of cytomegalovirus exposure and HLA in healthy donors. Note on this clone: Antigen: not known.

The V and J ends lost 5 bases and 3 bases respectively, with 11 bases between them. This CDR3 is 13 amino acids long. Germline V lookup: CDR1 SEHNR, CDR2 FQNEAQ (reference sequence). The PCR was carried out with 60 Vbeta primers and 13 Jbeta primers. Here immunoSEQ multiplex PCR was the method, and the copy in TCRdb shows in-frame clones only, minus some. The sample has roughly 150,000 clones; about 88% are singletons. General study results and limits: TCR beta V segments were, for the most part, productive about 87% or about 30% of the time in an earlier analysis. A later analysis appeared to link common viral pathogens to several of the most significant clusters.

Sequenced input: PBMCs. The chain carries TRBV7-9 and TRBJ2-7; weak D call: TRBD1 (5 bases). This TCR came from a man aged 30 to 39 in good health and CMV-seropositive. CDR3 loop: CASSPAGNYEQYF. DNA for the CDR3: TGTGCCAGCAGCCCGGCAGGGAACTACGAGCAGTACTTC.